This T cell receptor beta chain is from a study of cytomegalovirus exposure and HLA in healthy donors (dated by TCRdb to the late 2010s). Regarding the study in general: In an earlier analysis of under 750 of the donors, 276 Gb of sequence data and 95 million to 130 million unique TCR beta sequences from some 170 million T cells were reported. The study combined high-throughput TCR immunosequencing, statistical association of individual TCRs with disease status, and machine learning to predict cytomegalovirus infection status. A later analysis re-examined previously published TCR beta repertoires from 500 to 700 donors and added high-resolution HLA genotyping to investigate patterns of TCR occurrence. Five DR-DQ haplotypes were treated as single units for association and clustering because of strong linkage in the cohort. In the later analysis, no new phenotypic data were used to find candidate immune exposures; instead, reliance was placed on TCR beta sequences and their occurrence across donors. Of the roughly 390 genotyped donors, around 81% fell in the genetic ancestry cluster associated with self-reported Caucasian donors. HLA typing covered class I and class II loci at four-digit resolution. A separate validation cohort of roughly 130 different subjects was used in addition to the roughly 640-subject first cohort. The study aimed to test whether signatures of past pathogen exposure could be identified by cataloging public T cell receptors. An earlier analysis of roughly 600 of the donors used high-throughput TCR beta sequencing to judge whether each TCR beta V gene segment behaved as functional or pseudogenic. Across under 500 genotyped donors of the cohort, an average of about 240,000 unique TCR beta nucleotide sequences per donor were sequenced, and roughly 17% of those sequences were non-productive. Approximately 300 gigabases of sequencing data and 91 million or so unique TCR sequences made up an early release that covered under 750 HLA-typed donors. Alongside the repertoire data, information on donor age, sex, ethnicity and CMV serostatus was compiled. All discovery cohort repertoires had been generated on a single sequencing platform. The T cell repertoires of 700 or so subjects were profiled by immunosequencing and related to cytomegalovirus serostatus. A later genetic analysis used genome-wide SNP genotypes for about 60% of the roughly 670 donors, treating that subset as a discovery cohort. Typing coverage differed by locus: A, B, C, DRB1 and DQB1 were typed in roughly 629-630 donors, DQA1 in about 550, DPA1 in approximately 610, and DPB1 in about 450. Broad study findings and their caveats: Correlated functional status among segregating V segments might reflect linkage disequilibrium, but an unknown experimental factor could not be ruled out. Several of the top co-occurrence clusters appeared to be linked to parvovirus B19, influenza, CMV and Epstein-Barr virus, according to a later analysis. The only immune exposure information available for the cohort was CMV serostatus. Only TCR beta chains were sequenced in this cohort, and the absence of alpha or paired-chain data limited detectable features. A later analysis found that TCR association rates varied across HLA loci, with DRB1 alleles showing the most associated TCRs and HLA-C alleles the fewest. Some 15 rarely observed V segments, including chromosome 9 orphons, were excluded from the earlier analysis of about 610 of the donors because counts were too low. In a later analysis, HLA-associated TCR beta chains showed more clonal expansion and lower generation probabilities than non-associated chains that were equally common. An association between a missense DCLRE1C variant and V-gene and J-gene trimming of TCR beta chains was found in a later genetic analysis and replicated in an independent cohort. Because HLA typing was missing for some donors at each locus, association tests included only the typed subset. An earlier analysis of approximately 600 of the donors showed that most TCR beta V segments appeared in productive rearrangements either about 87% or about 30% of the time, which broadly matched IMGT annotations. The authors suggested that the approach could potentially be generalized to other disease states and immunological phenotypes. Specific HLA alleles were associated with 15,000 to 20,000 TCR beta sequences at a false discovery rate of 0.05 in a later analysis. In a later genetic analysis, fewer N-insertions in productive TCRs were reported among donors in an Asian-associated ancestry cluster than the approximately 630-donor mean. In vitro tests confirmed that a few of the cytomegalovirus-associated TCR beta chains recognize cytomegalovirus antigens. According to a later analysis, most CMV-associated TCR beta chains appeared to be HLA-restricted, and the HLA associations seemed to be driven largely by CMV exposure. A further reported finding was that TCR beta sequences accurately predicted the HLA-A and HLA-B alleles for most subjects in the first cohort. Strong co-occurrence of HLA alleles, especially DR and DQ, made assigning TCR associations to individual alleles difficult. The 87-base-pair reads could not distinguish some IMGT-functional V segments, including TRBV6-2 and TRBV6-3, so those segments were excluded. Cytomegalovirus status was reported to be diagnosed by the classifier with high specificity and sensitivity in both the original and validation cohorts. The presence/absence analyses assumed that sequencing depth was roughly uniform across donors, and that assumption may not be true. A group of highly shared sequence variants was considered likely to be a technical artifact of the sequencing pipeline. In the study, 150 to 200 TCR beta chains were listed as associated with cytomegalovirus. Most TCR sequences were seen in very few donors, while some public TCRs were found in many individuals.

Receptor libraries were prepared by the immunoSEQ multiplex PCR assay. A mixture of 60 forward primers for TCR Vbeta segments and 13 reverse primers for TCR Jbeta segments was used in the multiplex PCR. Amplification of the CDR3 region of rearranged TCR beta genes was performed with a multiplex PCR assay on genomic DNA. Amplified TCR beta libraries were sequenced as 87-base-pair reads on the Illumina HiSeq System. Per the original workflow: A later analysis counted 65 million to 90 million unique TCR beta chains across the 600 to 850 repertoires, and approximately 11 million of these chains were shared by at least two donors. To remove PCR and sequencing errors, raw reads were error-corrected and collapsed into unique sequences using a nearest-neighbor algorithm that merged closely related sequences. Alignment of CDR3 sequences to IMGT reference sequences was used to assign V, D and J gene segments. For a sequence to be retained, a match of at least six nucleotides to both a V gene segment and a J gene segment was required. A rearrangement counted as productive if the CDR3 had no stop codons and remained in frame with V and J, and every other rearrangement counted as non-productive. CDR3 was defined by IMGT convention, running from the second conserved V-encoded cysteine to the conserved J-encoded phenylalanine. The earlier analysis of approximately 590 of the donors excluded any sequence lacking an unambiguous match to a single V gene segment. In an earlier analysis of 587 of the donors, a V segment was called functional when productive rearrangements were above 56.7%, and segregating when the standard deviation between donors exceeded 5%. A statistical classification framework was built for diagnosing cytomegalovirus status from the catalog of TCR beta chain sequences. In a later analysis, V and J genes were assigned by comparing TCR nucleotide sequences against IMGT/GENE-DB human TR gene sequences. In a later analysis, CDR3 sequences and most-parsimonious VDJ recombination scenarios were assigned using the TCRdist pipeline. In a later analysis, each TCR beta chain was defined by its CDR3 amino acid sequence together with its V-gene family, and reads without a unique V-gene family were excluded. In a later analysis, 500 to 650 highly shared, low-generation-probability nucleotide sequences were removed to address suspected cross-contamination and a sequencing artifact. In a later analysis, a clonal expansion index for each public chain was calculated from normalized within-repertoire ranks of inferred template counts. A later analysis computed generation probabilities with a VDJ recombination model fitted to out-of-frame rearrangements, and checked the results against IGoR. Hypergeometric tests were used in a later analysis to score TCR-TCR, TCR-HLA and TCR-CMV co-occurrence, with a repertoire-size bias correction applied to the TCR pairs. A later analysis estimated false discovery rates by permuting HLA or CMV assignments 20 times. A later analysis grouped co-occurring TCRs with DBSCAN, adding TCRdist sequence similarity when clustering within HLA-allele-positive subsets. Repertoires with fewer than 30,000 or more than 120,000 public chains were left out of co-occurrence clustering, as were four to six repertoires with anomalous nucleotide sharing. The source is immuneACCESS, and TCRdb retained only in-frame sequences with V and J called. Part of the clones is not carried over; for the studies checked, unresolved V genes explain less than half of this, and the remainder is unexplained. From that table come the V and J calls and clone size; the DNA was used to work out D and trimming. The sample table contains some 170,000 clones; only one count was recorded for about three quarters of them. Roughly 6% of the sample is held by the ten biggest clonotypes.

The cohort consisted of 650 to 700 healthy bone marrow donors. At the time of sampling, all cohort members were nominally healthy, though unrecorded immune exposures were likely present. The donor was CMV seropositive and belonged to the group of 270 or so seropositive cohort members. A peripheral blood sample was provided by each donor, and peripheral blood mononuclear cells were used for TCR beta sequencing. The Qiagen DNeasy Blood Extraction Kit was used to extract genomic DNA from the blood cell samples. As for this clone: Its antigen remains unidentified. Nothing much larger sits one base from this clone, and base qualities are not available.

CDR3 length: 14 amino acids, cysteine to phenylalanine. Only CDR3 DNA is held: 42 bases, read in frame from base 1. The germline V gene yields ENHRY for CDR1 and SYGVKD for CDR2. From V the trimming removes 4 bases and from J it removes 5 bases, while the gene matches leave 3 bases of the junction unaccounted for. This sequence was found in a man aged 40-55 years in good health and CMV-seropositive. Source material: PBMCs. The chain is assembled from TRBV10-3 and TRBJ2-5; 11 nucleotides in the junction match TRBD1. The CDR3 in this case is CAISGTGGLETQYF. The DNA reads as follows: TGTGCCATCAGTGGGACAGGGGGCCTGGAGACCCAGTACTTC.